This T cell receptor beta chain was retrieved from a study of blood T cell repertoires in COVID-19 (dated by TCRdb to 2018 to 2020). At the level of the whole study: Samples from collaborators originated in the United States, Italy and Spain and spanned both the acute and convalescent phases of COVID-19. The material from the prospective study consisted of cDNA or gDNA derived from T cells, B-cell-depleted T cells, or PBMCs. Deeply sampled blood TCRbeta repertoires from subjects exposed to, actively infected with, or recovered from COVID-19 were included in the dataset. The repertoires were released in a freely available public database intended as a resource for research on the immune response to SARS-CoV-2. The samples were drawn from the first 160 participants of the ongoing ImmuneRACE study and from more than 1,000 subjects provided by 6 global collaborators. A de-identified subject ID, COVID-19 status, age in years and sex were almost always included in the sample metadata. Where available, HLA class I and class II types were obtained from metadata supplied by the sample provider rather than from assay-based typing.

Collaborating institutions collected whole blood in K2EDTA tubes following their own protocols. For TCRbeta analysis, collaborators shipped samples in one of three forms: frozen whole blood, isolated PBMCs, or DNA extracted from either of those sample types. Comment on this clone: Its antigen is still unknown. Within one base of it there is no much larger clone, and no base qualities were kept.

What the research found in general, with its limitations: Clinical and demographic metadata were provided uncurated, with the amount varying by source and participant.

From a lookup of the germline V gene (reference sequence), CDR1 and CDR2 are LGHDT and YNNKEL. The CDR3 spans 15 residues, from the cysteine through the phenylalanine. The read is trimmed to its CDR3 DNA, 45 bases read in frame from base 1. Germline trimming amounts to 4 bases on V and 4 bases on J, with 6 as the count of junction bases outside the gene matches. TCRbeta CDR3 regions were amplified from genomic DNA by means of the immunoSEQ Assay, a bias-controlled multiplex PCR. The authors' analysis ran thus. The number of nucleated cells in each sample was estimated from the amplification of reference gene primers within the assay. To quantify the absolute abundance of each unique TCRbeta CDR3 rearrangement, sequence reads were collapsed and filtered. For each sample, productive Simpson clonality was calculated as the square root of Simpson's diversity index across productive rearrangements. Drawn from immuneACCESS, this table holds only the in-frame rearrangements with V and J called that TCRdb kept. Clones are partly lost; checked studies trace under half to an unresolved V gene and leave the rest unexplained. Clone size and V and J calls were adopted from that table, with D and trimming inferred from the DNA. Recorded for this sample are over 400,000 clones; 86% of them occurred a single time. The ten largest clones take up roughly 1.4% of the sample.

The chain employs TRBV3-1 (or the pseudogene TRBV3-2) and TRBJ2-4, with 8 junctional bases fitting TRBD1. This clonotype was sampled from a woman aged 30 to 39 with active or convalescent COVID-19. The source material was peripheral blood. The bases read TGTGCCAGCAGCCGACTGACAGGGGAAAAAAACATTCAGTACTTC. This encodes CASSRLTGEKNIQYF.